These 18 T cell receptor beta chains were all obtained from the same sample, sequenced in a study of radiotherapy plus CTLA-4 blockade in lung cancer. Generated by immunoSEQ multiplex PCR, the TCRdb table keeps only in-frame clones and is missing some. The repertoire holds approximately 80,000 clones, more than 80% seen once, with approximately 0.81% in the top ten. The sequenced sample was peripheral blood, obtained from a patient treated with radiotherapy plus ipilimumab. The receptor source for this set is a human donor with non-small cell lung cancer who had stable disease on radiotherapy plus ipilimumab.

This rearrangement joins TRBV30 to TRBJ2-7, with 9 bases matching TRBD1. CDR1 and CDR2 (germline): GTSNPN, SVGIG (reference sequence). V dropped 5 bases and J dropped 4; count of bases not matched to a gene: 9. The CDR3 runs to 14 residues. CDR3 region: CAWDTGTGSYEQYF. The CDR3 bases are TGTGCCTGGGATACCGGGACAGGGTCGTACGAGCAGTACTTC.

The chain couples TRBV14 to TRBJ2-7; D perhaps matches TRBD2 (6 bases). Trimming cost V 1 base and J 7 bases, with 26 bases left between them. Germline CDR1 and CDR2: SGHDN and FVKESK. This CDR3 has 18 amino acids. The CDR3 sequence is CASSQGIGRGLLGGEQYF. CDR3 DNA sequence: TGTGCCAGCAGCCAAGGGATCGGTCGGGGACTCCTGGGTGGTGAGCAGTACTTC.

This clone is labeled as medium-sized. The chain employs TRBV6-1 and TRBJ2-6; D possibly corresponds to TRBD2 (6 bases). This CDR3 region has 15 residues. Per the germline V gene, CDR1 is MNHNS and CDR2 is SASEGT. V lost 8 bases and J 0 bases, leaving 11 bases between the germline ends. The CDR3 region is CASGEESSGANVLTF. DNA of the CDR3: TGTGCCAGCGGGGAGGAGAGCTCTGGGGCCAACGTCCTGACTTTC.

The chain carries TRBV5-1 and TRBJ2-5; 10 bases line up with TRBD2. Per germline, CDR1 SGHRS and CDR2 YFSETQ. The ends lost 0 bases at V and 4 bases at J; junction bases unmatched: 3. The CDR3 covers 15 residues. The CDR3 DNA reads TGCGCCAGCAGCTTGGCCCCTAGCGGGGGAGAGACCCAGTACTTC. This codes for CASSLAPSGGETQYF. Using reference TRBV5-1 and TRBJ2-5 for the parts outside the CDR3, the full variable domain is KAGVTQTPRYLIKTRGQQVTLSCSPISGHRSVSWYQQTPGQGLQFLFEYFSETQRNKGNFPGRFSGRQFSNSRSEMNVSTLELGDSALYLCASSLAPSGGETQYFGPGTRLLVL.

The chain has TRBV7-8 and TRBJ2-1; 8 bases are shared with TRBD2. The V gene end was trimmed by 6 bases and the J gene end by 3 bases; junction bases not matched to a gene: 1. Germline V gene lookup returns CDR1 SGHVS and CDR2 FQNEAQ. This CDR3 is built from 13 residues. The CDR3 reads CASRLADYNEQFF. The CDR3 nucleotides read TGTGCCAGCAGACTAGCGGACTACAATGAGCAGTTCTTC.

V gene TRBV28 combines with J gene TRBJ1-5, with D possibly TRBD1 on 5 matching bases. Trimming cost V 6 bases and J 2 bases, with 14 bases left between them. CDR3 length: 15 residues. Germline loops: CDR1 MDHEN, CDR2 SYDVKM. The CDR3 reads CASSSVGGGNQPQHF. CDR3 nucleotide sequence: TGTGCCAGCAGCAGCGTGGGGGGTGGCAATCAGCCCCAGCATTTT.

The chain has TRBV4-2 and TRBJ1-4; D possibly corresponds to TRBD1 (5 bases). This CDR3 region has 15 residues. The germline V and J ends were trimmed by 5 bases and 2 bases, with 12 bases remaining between them. Germline V gene sequence: CDR1 LGHNA, CDR2 YNFKEQ. The CDR3 bases are TGTGCCAGCAGCTTACAGACAGTCACTAATGAAAAACTGTTTTTT. Translation gives CASSLQTVTNEKLFF.

The rearrangement links TRBV5-8 to TRBJ2-1, with 8 bases aligning to TRBD2. Germline V gene lookup returns CDR1 SGHTS and CDR2 YDEGEE. The CDR3 spans 15 residues. Unmatched junction bases numbered 5, after V lost 0 bases and J lost 6 bases. In nucleotides, the CDR3 is TGTGCCAGCAGCTTGGCAGGGACTAGGGGCAATGAGCAGTTCTTC. This sequence encodes CASSLAGTRGNEQFF. Looking up the rest from reference TRBV5-8 and TRBJ2-1 gives the full variable domain: EAGVTQSPTHLIKTRGQQATLRCSPISGHTSVYWYQQALGLGLQFLLWYDEGEERNRGNFPPRFSGRQFPNYSSELNVNALELEDSALYLCASSLAGTRGNEQFFGPGTRLTVL.

In DNA, the CDR3 is TGTGCCAGTACCTATGGCTACACCTTC. Its translation: CASTYGYTF. The chain carries TRBV28 and TRBJ1-2; no definite D call. The V and J ends lost 9 bases and 4 bases respectively, with 3 bases between them. The CDR3 has 9 residues. CDR1 is MDHEN, CDR2 SYDVKM, per germline.

The chain carries TRBV4-1 and TRBJ2-7; no reliable D call. Germline CDR1 reads MGHRA; CDR2 reads YSYEKL. This CDR3 region has 15 residues. With 0 bases removed from V and 6 bases from J, the gap between germline ends came to 15 bases. The CDR3 loop reads CASSQEGVVYGEQYF. As DNA, the CDR3 is TGCGCCAGCAGCCAAGAAGGTGTCGTCTATGGCGAGCAGTACTTC.

CDR3 nucleotides: TGCGCCAGCAGCCAAGAGCCTGGACAGGGAGAATACGAGCAGTACTTC. The encoded protein is CASSQEPGQGEYEQYF. This chain joins TRBV5-1 and TRBJ2-7, with TRBD1 matching 8 bases. CDR3 length equals 16 residues. Trimming removed 4 bases from V and 4 bases from J; junction bases left unmatched: 13. Germline CDR1 is SGHRS and CDR2 is YFSETQ. The entire variable domain, with the rest obtained from reference TRBV5-1 and TRBJ2-7, is as follows: KAGVTQTPRYLIKTRGQQVTLSCSPISGHRSVSWYQQTPGQGLQFLFEYFSETQRNKGNFPGRFSGRQFSNSRSEMNVSTLELGDSALYLCASSQEPGQGEYEQYFGPGTRLTVT.

The chain is built from TRBV7-8 and TRBJ1-4; TRBD1 matches 7 bases. The CDR3 runs to 15 residues. Losses at the gene ends were 4 bases for V and 3 bases for J; bases not matched to a gene: 5. The V gene's germline CDR1 is SGHVS and CDR2 FQNEAQ. The CDR3 DNA reads as TGTGCCAGCAGCTCAACAGGGGTGTCTAATGAAAAACTGTTTTTT. Residues: CASSSTGVSNEKLFF.

V and J are TRBV9 and TRBJ2-1; D might be TRBD2 (5 bases). CDR1 is SGDLS and CDR2 is YYNGEE in the germline V gene. There are 15 residues in the CDR3. V lost 2 bases to trimming and J lost 2 bases, with 11 bases between them. This CDR3 is CASSVELVPYNEQFF. The CDR3, as DNA: TGTGCCAGCAGCGTGGAACTAGTCCCCTACAATGAGCAGTTCTTC.

This clone was seen a single time. J is TRBJ1-2 and V is TRBV7-2; 7 bases are shared with TRBD1. The CDR3 totals 13 residues. Germline lookup yields CDR1 SGHTA and CDR2 FQGNSA. Trimming took 5 bases from V and 8 from J; bases not matched to a gene: 8. The CDR3 is CASSADRVGGYTF. In DNA, the CDR3 is TGTGCCAGCAGCGCCGACAGGGTGGGGGGCTACACCTTC.

V usage is TRBV10-3 and J usage is TRBJ1-1, with 11 bases matching TRBD1. V lost 6 bases, J lost 2 bases, and 5 bases stayed unmatched. This CDR3 has 15 amino acids. CDR1 is ENHRY, CDR2 SYGVKD, per germline. The CDR3: CAISGQGAINTEAFF. CDR3 bases: TGTGCCATCAGCGGACAGGGGGCGATAAACACTGAAGCTTTCTTT.

This sequence joins TRBV4-1 and TRBJ2-7, with D perhaps given as TRBD1 or TRBD2 (5 bases each). The CDR3 has 16 amino acids. V gave up 0 bases and J gave up 9 bases, with 21 bases separating them. Germline CDR1 reads MGHRA; CDR2 reads YSYEKL. The chain's CDR3 is CASSQEEAVRGYAQYF. The CDR3 DNA reads TGCGCCAGCAGCCAAGAGGAAGCGGTTAGGGGCTATGCGCAGTACTTC.

The J gene is TRBJ2-3, the V gene TRBV29-1; 12 bases line up with TRBD2. J lost 2 bases, V lost 7 bases, and 7 bases had no gene match. Germline V CDR1 and CDR2: SQVTM, ANQGSEA. This CDR3 region has 15 residues. The CDR3 region is CSAGTSGGLTDTQYF. In nucleotides, the CDR3 is TGCAGCGCCGGCACTAGCGGGGGGCTCACAGATACGCAGTATTTT.

This clone was counted only a few times. This specimen includes other DNA sequences encoding the same CDR3. The chain carries TRBV28 and TRBJ2-2, with no clear D. CDR1 is MDHEN, CDR2 SYDVKM, per germline. Trimming shortened V by 6 bases and J by 2 bases, and 4 bases separated the two germline ends. This CDR3 is 12 amino acids long. This chain's CDR3 is CASSLNTGELFF. CDR3 nucleotide sequence: TGTGCCAGCAGCTTAAACACCGGGGAGCTGTTTTTT.